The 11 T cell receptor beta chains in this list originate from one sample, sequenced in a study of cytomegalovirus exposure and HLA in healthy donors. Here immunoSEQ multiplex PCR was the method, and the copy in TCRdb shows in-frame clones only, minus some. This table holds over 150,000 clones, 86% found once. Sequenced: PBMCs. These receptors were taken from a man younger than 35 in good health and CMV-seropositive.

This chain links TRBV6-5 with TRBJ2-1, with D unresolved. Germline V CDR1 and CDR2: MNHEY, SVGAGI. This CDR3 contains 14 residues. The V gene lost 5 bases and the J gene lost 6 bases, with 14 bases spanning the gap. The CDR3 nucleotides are TGTGCCAGCAGTCTAGTAGCCAATTCCAATGAGCAGTTCTTC. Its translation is CASSLVANSNEQFF.

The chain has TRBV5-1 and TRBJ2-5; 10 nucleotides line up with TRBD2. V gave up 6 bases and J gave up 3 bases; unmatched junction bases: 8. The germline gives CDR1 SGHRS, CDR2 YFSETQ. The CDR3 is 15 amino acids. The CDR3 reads CASTSGAGGKETQYF. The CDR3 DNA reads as TGCGCCAGCACCTCAGGAGCGGGAGGGAAAGAGACCCAGTACTTC.

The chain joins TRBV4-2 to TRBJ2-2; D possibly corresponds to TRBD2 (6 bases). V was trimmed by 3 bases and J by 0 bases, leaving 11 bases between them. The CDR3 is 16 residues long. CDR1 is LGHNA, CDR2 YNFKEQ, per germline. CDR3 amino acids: CASSQSGTSNTGELFF. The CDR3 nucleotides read TGTGCCAGCAGCCAGTCCGGGACTTCGAACACCGGGGAGCTGTTTTTT.

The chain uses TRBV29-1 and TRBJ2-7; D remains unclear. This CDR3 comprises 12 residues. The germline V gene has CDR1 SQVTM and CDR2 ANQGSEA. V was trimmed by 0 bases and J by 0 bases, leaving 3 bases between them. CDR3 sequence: CSVEESSYEQYF. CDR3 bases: TGCAGCGTTGAAGAGAGCTCCTACGAGCAGTACTTC.

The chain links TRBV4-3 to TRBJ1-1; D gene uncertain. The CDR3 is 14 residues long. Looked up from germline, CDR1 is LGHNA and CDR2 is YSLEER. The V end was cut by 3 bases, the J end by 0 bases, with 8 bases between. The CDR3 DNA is TGCGCCAGCAGCCAGGCAGGTTTGAACACTGAAGCTTTCTTT. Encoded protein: CASSQAGLNTEAFF.

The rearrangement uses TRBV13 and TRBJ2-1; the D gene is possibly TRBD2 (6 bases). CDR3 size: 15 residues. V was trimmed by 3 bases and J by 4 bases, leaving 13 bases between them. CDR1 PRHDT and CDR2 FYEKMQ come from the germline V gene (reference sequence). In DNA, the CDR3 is TGTGCCAGCAGCTTGCGTCTAGCGACTTACAATGAGCAGTTCTTC. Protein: CASSLRLATYNEQFF.

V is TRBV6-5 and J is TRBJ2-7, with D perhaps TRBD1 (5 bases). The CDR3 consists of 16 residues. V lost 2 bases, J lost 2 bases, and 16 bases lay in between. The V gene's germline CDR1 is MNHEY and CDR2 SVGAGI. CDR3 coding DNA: TGTGCCAGCAGTTACGGGGCCCTAGGTGGGGCCTACGAGCAGTACTTC. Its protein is CASSYGALGGAYEQYF.

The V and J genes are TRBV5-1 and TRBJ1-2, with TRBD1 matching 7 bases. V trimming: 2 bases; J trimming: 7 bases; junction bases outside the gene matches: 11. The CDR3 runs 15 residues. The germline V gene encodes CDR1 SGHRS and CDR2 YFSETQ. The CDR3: CASSFGSTGHFGYTF. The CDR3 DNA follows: TGCGCCAGCAGCTTCGGTTCGACAGGGCACTTTGGCTACACCTTC.

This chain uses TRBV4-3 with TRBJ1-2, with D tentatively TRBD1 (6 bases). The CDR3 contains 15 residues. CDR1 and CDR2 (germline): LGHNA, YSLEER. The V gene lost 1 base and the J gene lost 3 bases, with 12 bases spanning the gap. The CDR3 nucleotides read TGCGCCAGCAGCCAAGTTTGGGACAAGGACTATGGCTACACCTTC. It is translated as CASSQVWDKDYGYTF.

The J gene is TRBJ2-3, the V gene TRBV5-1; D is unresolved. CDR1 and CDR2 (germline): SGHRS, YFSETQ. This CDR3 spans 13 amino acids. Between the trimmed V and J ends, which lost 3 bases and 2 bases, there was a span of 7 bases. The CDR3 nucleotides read TGCGCCAGCAGCTGGAGCCCCACAGATACGCAGTATTTT. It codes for CASSWSPTDTQYF. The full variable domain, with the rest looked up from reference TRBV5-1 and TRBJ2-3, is KAGVTQTPRYLIKTRGQQVTLSCSPISGHRSVSWYQQTPGQGLQFLFEYFSETQRNKGNFPGRFSGRQFSNSRSEMNVSTLELGDSALYLCASSWSPTDTQYFGPGTRLTVL.

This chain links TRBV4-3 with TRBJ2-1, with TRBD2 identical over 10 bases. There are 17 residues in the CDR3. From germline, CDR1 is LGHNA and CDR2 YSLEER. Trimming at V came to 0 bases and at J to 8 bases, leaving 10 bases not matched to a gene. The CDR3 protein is CASSQEGGAGGPYEQFF. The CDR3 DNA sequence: TGCGCCAGCAGCCAAGAAGGGGGAGCGGGAGGGCCCTATGAGCAGTTCTTC.